These 32 T cell receptor beta chains share one sample of origin, sequenced in a study of shared clonotypes between healthy human individuals. Produced via immunoSEQ multiplex PCR; TCRdb's table is partial and in-frame only. The data contain 2.3 million or so clones, just over 90% of them seen just once; the ten biggest clones take up 0.35% to 0.45%. The sample consisted of naive CD4+ T cells from PBMCs. Subset denoted: CD45RA+ positively selected. These receptors originate from a man in his late teens or twenties in good health. Some clones in this sample may be carry-over from other donors' samples.

This clone was picked up one time. The chain links TRBV7-2 to TRBJ2-5; TRBD1 or TRBD2 may be the D gene (6 bases each). This CDR3 comprises 18 residues. The V and J ends lost 5 bases and 4 bases respectively, with 26 bases between them. Germline V gene lookup returns CDR1 SGHTA and CDR2 FQGNSA. The chain's CDR3 is CASSPGAGWRGRRETQYF. The CDR3 nucleotides read TGTGCCAGCAGCCCAGGGGCAGGCTGGCGGGGTCGACGAGAGACCCAGTACTTC. Drawing the rest from reference TRBV7-2 and TRBJ2-5, the complete variable domain is GAGVSQSPSNKVTEKGKDVELRCDPISGHTALYWYRQSLGQGLEFLIYFQGNSAPDKSGLPSDRFSAERTGGSVSTLTIQRTQQEDSAVYLCASSPGAGWRGRRETQYFGPGTRLLVL.

The chain uses TRBV6-1 and TRBJ1-1; D ambiguous. The germline V gene has CDR1 MNHNS and CDR2 SASEGT. CDR3 size: 15 residues. The V gene lost 6 bases and the J gene lost 3 bases, with 17 bases spanning the gap. The DNA for the CDR3 is TGTGCCAGCAGCTCAGAAGCACCGTTCTACACTGAAGCTTTCTTT. Its protein is CASSSEAPFYTEAFF.

The chain recombines TRBV28 with TRBJ2-5; D may correspond to TRBD1 or TRBD2 (5 bases each). The germline V and J ends were trimmed by 8 bases and 2 bases, with 15 bases remaining between them. The CDR3 consists of 14 residues. Germline V gene data show CDR1 as MDHEN and CDR2 as SYDVKM. CDR3 sequence reads: CASGGLPHQETQYF. The CDR3 coding sequence is TGTGCCAGCGGGGGTCTACCCCATCAAGAGACCCAGTACTTC.

This chain uses TRBV5-4 with TRBJ1-2; the match to TRBD1 covers 8 bases. Germline CDR1 reads SGHNT; CDR2 reads YYREEE (reference sequence). The V gene end was trimmed by 3 bases and the J gene end by 7 bases; junction bases not matched to a gene: 14. CDR3 length: 16 amino acids. DNA of the CDR3: TGTGCCAGCAGCTCGAGACAGGCAGGGGGCGCGAGTGGCTACACCTTC. Translating it yields CASSSRQAGGASGYTF.

The gene calls are TRBV18 and TRBJ1-4; 8 bases are shared with TRBD1. V lost 3 bases to trimming and J lost 5 bases; unmatched junction nucleotides: 17. The CDR3 length is 19 residues. Germline CDR1 reads KGHSH; CDR2 reads LQKENI. CDR3 coding DNA: TGTGCCAGCTCACCGGCGGGACAGGCTAGCGGACCCTTCAATGAAAAACTGTTTTTT. Its protein is CASSPAGQASGPFNEKLFF.

J is TRBJ1-1 and V is TRBV18; D might be TRBD1 (5 bases). The V end lost 3 bases, the J end lost 5 bases, and 16 bases lay between the germline ends. CDR3 size: 15 residues. The V gene's germline CDR1 is KGHSH and CDR2 LQKENI. DNA of the CDR3: TGTGCCAGCTCACCCTCGGGGGACTTAGGGACTGAAGCTTTCTTT. Protein sequence: CASSPSGDLGTEAFF.

CDR3 DNA sequence: TGTGCCAGCAGCTTGAGCACGGAAAATGAAAAACTGTTTTTT. Its protein is CASSLSTENEKLFF. The chain uses TRBV7-9 and TRBJ1-4; no clear D gene. The CDR3 is 14 amino acids. Germline V gives CDR1 SEHNR, CDR2 FQNEAQ (reference sequence). The germline V and J ends were trimmed by 3 bases and 5 bases, with 10 bases remaining between them. Together with reference TRBV7-9 and TRBJ1-4, the CDR3 gives the full variable domain: DTGVSQNPRHKITKRGQNVTFRCDPISEHNRLYWYRQTLGQGPEFLTYFQNEAQLEKSRLLSDRFSAERPKGSFSTLEIQRTEQGDSAMYLCASSLSTENEKLFFGSGTQLSVL.

The chain employs TRBV7-9 and TRBJ2-3; 7 bases map to TRBD2. J was trimmed by 6 bases and V by 0 bases; bases with no gene match: 15. Germline lookup yields CDR1 SEHNR and CDR2 FQNEAQ (reference sequence). The CDR3 is made up of 18 amino acids. CDR3 coding DNA: TGTGCCAGCAGCTTAGCGCTCAGGGCGGGAGTCGGATTGGATACGCAGTATTTT. Protein: CASSLALRAGVGLDTQYF.

The rearrangement links TRBV6-5 to TRBJ1-1, with D perhaps matching TRBD1 (6 bases). Germline CDR1 is MNHEY and CDR2 is SVGAGI. The CDR3 covers 13 residues. Deletions cut 6 bases from V and 8 bases from J, with 16 bases between. The CDR3 DNA follows: TGTGCCAGCAGATCAGGGGTTCGGGCCGAAGCTTTCTTT. Translation gives CASRSGVRAEAFF.

This clone is a singleton in its sample. The chain combines TRBV5-1 with TRBJ1-2; D is unclear. CDR3 length equals 14 residues. Germline CDR1 and CDR2: SGHRS and YFSETQ. Trimming cost V 0 bases and J 4 bases, with 10 bases left between them. CDR3 sequence: CASSLAVGFYGYTF. As DNA, the CDR3 is TGCGCCAGCAGCTTGGCCGTGGGGTTCTATGGCTACACCTTC. The entire variable domain, with the rest obtained from reference TRBV5-1 and TRBJ1-2, is as follows: KAGVTQTPRYLIKTRGQQVTLSCSPISGHRSVSWYQQTPGQGLQFLFEYFSETQRNKGNFPGRFSGRQFSNSRSEMNVSTLELGDSALYLCASSLAVGFYGYTFGSGTRLTVV.

The CDR3 nucleotides read TGTGCCAGCAGTTTAGGGTTAGGGGGACAGGGTTACGAGCAGTACTTC. Its translation: CASSLGLGGQGYEQYF. The rearrangement uses TRBV28 and TRBJ2-7; 9 bases map to TRBD1. V gave up 2 bases and J gave up 4 bases; unmatched junction bases: 9. CDR1 is MDHEN and CDR2 is SYDVKM in the germline V gene. The CDR3 is 16 residues long. Supplemented by reference TRBV28 and TRBJ2-7, the full variable domain reads DVKVTQSSRYLVKRTGEKVFLECVQDMDHENMFWYRQDPGLGLRLIYFSYDVKMKEKGDIPEGYSVSREKKERFSLILESASTNQTSMYLCASSLGLGGQGYEQYFGPGTRLTVT.

This sequence joins TRBV4-3 and TRBJ2-2; unclear D gene. The V gene lost 0 bases and the J gene lost 2 bases, with 7 bases spanning the gap. CDR3 length: 15 residues. Germline CDR1 is LGHNA and CDR2 is YSLEER. The CDR3, as DNA: TGCGCCAGCAGCCAAGATTACAGTAACACCGGGGAGCTGTTTTTT. It is translated as CASSQDYSNTGELFF.

V gene TRBV6-1 combines with J gene TRBJ1-3; TRBD1 is a possible D gene (6 bases). This CDR3 region has 14 residues. CDR1 is MNHNS and CDR2 is SASEGT in the germline V gene. V was pared by 7 bases and J by 0 bases, with 10 bases between. For the CDR3, the DNA is TGTGCCAGCACCGACAGGAGCTCTGGAAACACCATATATTTT. Translated, it gives CASTDRSSGNTIYF.

This chain links TRBV28 with TRBJ1-4, with D unresolved. Germline CDR1 is MDHEN and CDR2 is SYDVKM. Deletions cut 6 bases from V and 8 bases from J, with 19 bases between. This CDR3 contains 15 residues. This CDR3 reads CASRINSLLGEKLFF. The CDR3 nucleotides are TGTGCCAGCAGGATAAACAGCCTCTTGGGAGAAAAACTGTTTTTT.

The V gene is TRBV6-1, the J gene TRBJ2-2; D not resolved. CDR1 is MNHNS, CDR2 SASEGT, per germline. Trimming left V 2 bases short and J 4 bases short, with 11 bases between. CDR3 length: 15 residues. The CDR3 loop reads CASSEWRSPTGELFF. The CDR3 coding sequence is TGTGCCAGCAGTGAATGGCGCTCCCCCACCGGGGAGCTGTTTTTT.

The chain couples TRBV29-1 to TRBJ2-5; D possibly uses TRBD1 or TRBD2 (6 bases each). Per germline, CDR1 SQVTM and CDR2 ANQGSEA. The V and J ends lost 4 bases and 5 bases respectively, with 17 bases between them. The CDR3 extends over 14 amino acids. CDR3 sequence: CSVVGTLARETQYF. Written as DNA, the CDR3 is TGCAGCGTTGTGGGGACACTAGCACGGGAGACCCAGTACTTC.

The chain is built from TRBV9 and TRBJ1-5, with TRBD1 as a possible D gene (6 bases). This CDR3 region has 17 residues. Trimming removed 3 bases at V and 0 bases at J, with 16 bases between. Germline V gives CDR1 SGDLS, CDR2 YYNGEE. This chain's CDR3 is CASSALGGHYSNQPQHF. CDR3 DNA: TGTGCCAGCAGCGCCCTGGGGGGGCACTATAGCAATCAGCCCCAGCATTTT.

V is TRBV11-1 and J is TRBJ2-1, with D possibly being TRBD1 (5 bases). Germline CDR1 and CDR2: SGHAT and FQDESV (reference sequence). The CDR3 loop spans 13 amino acids. Trimming removed 2 bases at V and 4 bases at J, with 6 bases between. CDR3 nucleotides: TGTGCCAGCAGCTTAAACAGGTACAATGAGCAGTTCTTC. Translation gives CASSLNRYNEQFF.

This rearrangement joins TRBV7-9 to TRBJ2-7; TRBD1 matches 7 bases. V shed 6 bases, J shed 6 bases, and the junction held 8 bases outside the gene matches. This CDR3 has 13 amino acids. Germline V CDR1 and CDR2: SEHNR, FQNEAQ (reference sequence). The CDR3 bases are TGTGCCAGCAGGCCGACAGGGACCGGCGAGCAGTACTTC. Its translation is CASRPTGTGEQYF.

The rearrangement joins TRBV2 to TRBJ2-1, with 8 positions matching TRBD1. Germline V gene data show CDR1 as SNHLY and CDR2 as FYNNEI. The trim removed 8 bases at V and 1 base at J, leaving 4 bases unmatched. The CDR3 sequence is 14 residues long. CDR3 DNA sequence: TGTGCCAGCGGGGACAGGAAGTCCTACAATGAGCAGTTCTTC. It translates to CASGDRKSYNEQFF.

The rearrangement joins TRBV5-1 to TRBJ1-1, with D tentatively TRBD1 (6 bases). CDR1 is SGHRS, CDR2 YFSETQ, per germline. Trimming stripped 2 bases from V and 3 bases from J, with 14 bases between. The CDR3 has 15 amino acids. The CDR3 here is CASSLIAAGDTEAFF. Written as DNA, the CDR3 is TGCGCCAGCAGCTTAATTGCAGCAGGGGACACTGAAGCTTTCTTT. The whole variable domain, remainder taken from reference TRBV5-1 and TRBJ1-1, is KAGVTQTPRYLIKTRGQQVTLSCSPISGHRSVSWYQQTPGQGLQFLFEYFSETQRNKGNFPGRFSGRQFSNSRSEMNVSTLELGDSALYLCASSLIAAGDTEAFFGQGTRLTVV.

The V and J genes are TRBV2 and TRBJ2-7; unclear D gene. Germline CDR1 SNHLY, CDR2 FYNNEI. This CDR3 has 14 amino acids. With 4 bases removed from V and 0 bases from J, the gap between germline ends came to 10 bases. The CDR3 loop reads CASSGHLYSYEQYF. The CDR3 coding sequence is TGTGCCAGCAGTGGACACCTCTACTCCTACGAGCAGTACTTC.

The chain combines TRBV2 with TRBJ2-3, with unresolved D. The germline V gene encodes CDR1 SNHLY and CDR2 FYNNEI. The CDR3 is 11 residues long. V lost 0 bases and J 8 bases, leaving 3 bases between the germline ends. CDR3 in DNA: TGTGCCAGCAGTGAAGCAGGTACGCAGTATTTT. Its protein is CASSEAGTQYF. Filled out from reference TRBV2 and TRBJ2-3, the complete variable domain reads EPEVTQTPSHQVTQMGQEVILRCVPISNHLYFYWYRQILGQKVEFLVSFYNNEISEKSEIFDDQFSVERPDGSNFTLKIRSTKLEDSAMYFCASSEAGTQYFGPGTRLTVL.

The genes are TRBV7-7 and TRBJ2-1; D unclear. V lost 5 bases to trimming and J lost 8 bases, with 13 bases between them. Germline lookup yields CDR1 SSHAT and CDR2 FNYEAQ (reference sequence). The CDR3 length is 13 residues. The CDR3 loop is CASSRRIGYEQFF. The DNA for the CDR3 is TGTGCCAGCAGCCGACGAATTGGATATGAGCAGTTCTTC. The variable domain in full, completed from reference TRBV7-7 and TRBJ2-1, reads GAGVSQSPRYKVTKRGQDVTLRCDPISSHATLYWYQQALGQGPEFLTYFNYEAQPDKSGLPSDRFSAERPEGSISTLTIQRTEQRDSAMYRCASSRRIGYEQFFGPGTRLTVL.

CDR3 nucleotides: TGTGCCAGCAGCCGGACCGGGGGACGGATCACAGATACGCAGTATTTT. The encoded protein is CASSRTGGRITDTQYF. The rearrangement joins TRBV7-9 to TRBJ2-3, with D perhaps matching TRBD2 (6 bases). The CDR3 sequence is 16 residues long. Trimming stripped 5 bases from V and 2 bases from J, with 17 bases between. Looked up from germline, CDR1 is SEHNR and CDR2 is FQNEAQ (reference sequence).

The chain is built from TRBV27 and TRBJ1-5; D perhaps matches TRBD1 (5 bases). The CDR3 has 15 amino acids. Trimming pared 3 bases from V and 0 bases from J, leaving 9 bases between. Germline assignment: CDR1 MNHEY and CDR2 SMNVEV (reference sequence). This CDR3 is CASSFGRASNQPQHF. The CDR3 DNA is TGTGCCAGCAGTTTTGGCAGGGCTAGCAATCAGCCCCAGCATTTT.

Only one count was recorded for this clone. The chain links TRBV2 to TRBJ2-7; 10 nucleotides match TRBD1. With V trimmed by 7 bases and J by 7 bases, 13 bases remained unmatched. The CDR3 consists of 15 residues. Germline V CDR1 and CDR2: SNHLY, FYNNEI. The DNA of the CDR3 is TGTGCCAGCAAGGGTAGGGACAGGGGAATAGGGGAGCAGTACTTC. The encoded protein is CASKGRDRGIGEQYF.

The J gene is TRBJ2-5, the V gene TRBV11-2; the D is unclear. Germline loops: CDR1 SGHAT, CDR2 FQNNGV. The CDR3 is made up of 12 amino acids. V dropped 5 bases and J dropped 5 bases, with 9 bases sitting between them. This CDR3 reads CASSETGETQYF. CDR3 nucleotides: TGTGCCAGCAGCGAAACTGGGGAGACCCAGTACTTC. Using reference TRBV11-2 and TRBJ2-5 for the parts outside the CDR3, the full variable domain is EAGVAQSPRYKIIEKRQSVAFWCNPISGHATLYWYQQILGQGPKLLIQFQNNGVVDDSQLPKDRFSAERLKGVDSTLKIQPAKLEDSAVYLCASSETGETQYFGPGTRLLVL.

The V call is TRBV9, the J call TRBJ1-4; tentatively, D is TRBD1 (5 bases). This CDR3 spans 14 amino acids. CDR1 SGDLS and CDR2 YYNGEE come from the germline V gene. V was trimmed by 0 bases and J by 8 bases, leaving 11 bases between them. CDR3 amino acids: CASSVEREGEKLFF. The CDR3 nucleotides are TGTGCCAGCAGCGTAGAACGGGAGGGGGAAAAACTGTTTTTT.

The gene calls are TRBV5-6 and TRBJ2-3; 15 bases are a match to TRBD2. CDR3 length: 17 residues. The V gene end was trimmed by 1 base and the J gene end by 4 bases; junction bases not matched to a gene: 4. CDR1 and CDR2 (germline): SGHDT, YYEEEE. CDR3 bases: TGTGCCAGCAGCTTGAGAGGACTAGCGGGAGGGGCAGATACGCAGTATTTT. Translation: CASSLRGLAGGADTQYF.

The V call is TRBV6-6, the J call TRBJ2-2; D not resolved. The V end was cut by 0 bases, the J end by 6 bases, with 8 bases between. CDR3 length: 14 amino acids. Per the germline V gene, CDR1 is MNHNY and CDR2 is SVGAGI (reference sequence). In DNA form, the CDR3 reads TGTGCCAGCAGTTACTCCATTGTCGCCGGGGAGCTGTTTTTT. Translating it yields CASSYSIVAGELFF.

The V call is TRBV5-4, the J call TRBJ2-3, with 9 bases identical to TRBD2. This CDR3 has 16 amino acids. V dropped 2 bases and J dropped 1; count of bases not matched to a gene: 5. CDR1 and CDR2 (germline): SGHNT, YYREEE (reference sequence). The chain's CDR3 is CASSFSTSGGTDTQYF. DNA for the CDR3: TGTGCCAGCAGCTTCTCGACTAGCGGTGGCACAGATACGCAGTATTTT. The full variable domain, its missing parts supplied by reference TRBV5-4 and TRBJ2-3, is ETGVTQSPTHLIKTRGQQVTLRCSSQSGHNTVSWYQQALGQGPQFIFQYYREEENGRGNFPPRFSGLQFPNYSSELNVNALELDDSALYLCASSFSTSGGTDTQYFGPGTRLTVL.